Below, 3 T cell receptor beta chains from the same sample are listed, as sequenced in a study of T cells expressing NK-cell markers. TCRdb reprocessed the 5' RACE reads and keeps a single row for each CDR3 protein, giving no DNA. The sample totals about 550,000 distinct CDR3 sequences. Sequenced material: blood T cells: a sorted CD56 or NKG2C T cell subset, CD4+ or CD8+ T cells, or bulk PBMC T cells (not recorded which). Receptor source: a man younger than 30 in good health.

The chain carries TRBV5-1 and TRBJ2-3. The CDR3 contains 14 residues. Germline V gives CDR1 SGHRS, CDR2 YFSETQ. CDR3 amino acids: CASSLIGVADTQYF.

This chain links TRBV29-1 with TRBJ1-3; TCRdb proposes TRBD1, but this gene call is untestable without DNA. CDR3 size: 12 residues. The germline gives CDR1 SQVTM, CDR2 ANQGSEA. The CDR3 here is CSVRGTGNTIYF.

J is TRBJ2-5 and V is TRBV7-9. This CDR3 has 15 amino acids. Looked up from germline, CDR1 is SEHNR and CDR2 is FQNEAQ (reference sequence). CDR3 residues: CASSLGSMYQETQYF.